This T cell receptor (beta chain) was recovered during a study of blood T cell repertoires in COVID-19. Background on the study: The cDNA or gDNA used as material had been derived from T cells, B-cell-depleted T cells, or PBMCs.

The CDR3 runs 14 residues. V was cut by 3 bases and J by 2 bases, with 11 bases left in between. The germline CDR1 and CDR2 sequences are SQVTM and ANQGSEA. In the study's own analysis: Amplification of reference gene primers was used by the study to estimate nucleated cell counts. Sequenced by immunoSEQ multiplex PCR; TCRdb stores in-frame clones only, minus some. V, J and clone size reflect that table, while D and trimming were determined from the DNA. This table holds roughly 55,000 clones, around 86% found once. The chain carries TRBV29-1 and TRBJ1-5, with no clear D. The sequenced material came from peripheral blood. This TCR was sampled from a man between 45 and 60 years old with active COVID-19. In DNA form, the CDR3 reads TGCAGCGTTGACGGGGAGCCGGGCAATCAGCCCCAGCATTTT. This codes for CSVDGEPGNQPQHF.